Below are 3 T cell receptor beta chains sequenced from a single sample in a study of shared clonotypes between healthy human individuals. Method: immunoSEQ multiplex PCR; TCRdb's copy keeps in-frame clones and lacks some. The table includes around 2,000,000 clones, approximately 95% detected once. The naive CD8 subset, CD45RO-negative cells positively selected for CCR7, excluded terminally differentiated effector memory CD45RA+ cells. Sequences were obtained from naive CD8+ T cells sorted from blood. The receptors were gathered from a man younger than 35 in good health.

The chain couples TRBV28 to TRBJ1-2; 7 bases align to TRBD1. The CDR3 loop spans 11 amino acids. Germline V gives CDR1 MDHEN, CDR2 SYDVKM. The J segment lost 8 bases and the V segment lost 4 bases, leaving 1 base of the junction unmatched. Here the CDR3 reads CASSSDRGYTF. CDR3 bases: TGTGCCAGCAGTTCGGACAGGGGCTACACCTTC.

This clone was detected only once. V is TRBV6-6 and J is TRBJ1-2; 7 positions match TRBD1. Unmatched junction bases numbered 8, after V lost 5 bases and J lost 5 bases. The CDR3 length is 14 residues. The germline CDR1 and CDR2 sequences are MNHNY and SVGAGI (reference sequence). CDR3 in amino acids: CASSVAGTAYGYTF. The CDR3, as DNA: TGTGCCAGCAGTGTGGCCGGGACAGCTTATGGCTACACCTTC.

The chain has TRBV6-6 and TRBJ2-2; 7 bases agree with TRBD2. This CDR3 is 15 amino acids long. J lost 4 bases, V lost 2 bases, and 4 bases had no gene match. Germline V gene lookup returns CDR1 MNHNY and CDR2 SVGAGI (reference sequence). For the CDR3, the DNA is TGTGCCAGCAGTTACGTCGGGGGGATCACCGGGGAGCTGTTTTTT. It codes for CASSYVGGITGELFF.